The rows below give T cell receptor beta chains drawn from one sample of a study of persistence of HIV-infected CD4 T cells. Sequenced by immunoSEQ multiplex PCR; TCRdb stores in-frame clones only, minus some. This table has around 39,000 clones, about 89% appearing once. For these TCRs, the target antigens are not known. This material consisted of CD4+ T cells sorted from PBMCs after roughly 19-hour stimulation, taken from a patient who received antiretroviral therapy. Receptor source: an adult man with HIV who was CMV-seropositive. Each CDR3 is given with its conserved first and last residue. D genes are given only for firm matches. Rows may omit the clone size; those that give it use once, few, many or a size class.

>.|TRBJ2-5|TRBV28|.
TGTGCCAGCAGTTCTATCGAGGCGGGAAAAGAGACCCAGTACTTC
CASSSIEAGKETQYF
>.|TRBJ2-6|TRBV2|.
TGTGCCAGCAGTCAAGACTGGACTGGGGCCAACGTCCTGACTTTC
CASSQDWTGANVLTF
>.|TRBJ1-5|TRBV3-1/TRBV3-2|.
TGTGCCAGCAGCCAAGTCCGGGGCAATCAGCCCCAGCATTTT
CASSQVRGNQPQHF
>TRBD1|TRBJ1-2|TRBV10-1|.
TGCGCCAGCAGCCCTGGGGACAGGGACGGCGGCTACACCTTC
CASSPGDRDGGYTF
>.|TRBJ1-1|TRBV7-2|.
TGTGCCAGCAGCTTAATGGGGCAGGTTATGAACACTGAAGCTTTCTTT
CASSLMGQVMNTEAFF
>.|TRBJ2-7|TRBV2|.
TGTGCCAGCCGGGGCGGCTCCTACGAGCAGTACTTC
CASRGGSYEQYF
>TRBD1|TRBJ2-7|TRBV7-2|.
TGTGCCAGCAGCTCAGAGACAGGGGGCGTAACCTACGAGCAGTACTTC
CASSSETGGVTYEQYF
>TRBD1|TRBJ1-5|TRBV15|.
TGTGCCACCAGCAGGGGCGGGACAGGGATTAATCAGCTCCAGCATTTT
CATSRGGTGINQLQHF
>TRBD2|TRBJ2-3|TRBV10-3|once
TGTGCCATCAGTGACACTAGCGGGGGGACTACAGATACGCAGTATTTT
CAISDTSGGTTDTQYF
>.|TRBJ2-1|TRBV6-5|.
TGTGCCAGCACTATCTTAGTTGATAATGAGCAGTTCTTC
CASTILVDNEQFF
>TRBD1|TRBJ1-6|TRBV10-3|.
TGTGCCATCAGTGAGTCAGGGGGCCAGGGAGGTTCACCCCTCCACTTT
CAISESGGQGGSPLHF
>.|TRBJ2-2|TRBV2|.
TGTGCCAGCAGTGGACAGGAGGCCGGGGAGCTGTTTTTT
CASSGQEAGELFF
>.|TRBJ1-5|TRBV5-1|.
TGCGCCAGCAGCTTGGACCCCACTCCACAGCCCCAGCATTTT
CASSLDPTPQPQHF
>TRBD1|TRBJ1-1|TRBV19|.
TGTGCCAGTAGTATAGCCAGGGGGCCGAACACTGAAGCTTTCTTT
CASSIARGPNTEAFF
>.|TRBJ2-2|TRBV5-5|.
TGTGCCAGCAGCCCGGGACCGTACTTGCACGCCGGGGAGCTGTTTTTT
CASSPGPYLHAGELFF
>TRBD1|TRBJ2-7|TRBV28|.
TGTGCCAGCAGGGGGGGACAGGGTCCCTACGAGCAGTACTTC
CASRGGQGPYEQYF
>.|TRBJ1-5|TRBV18|.
TGTGCCAGCTCACCATTCGGACAGCCCAATCAGCCCCAGCATTTT
CASSPFGQPNQPQHF
>.|TRBJ2-3|TRBV3-1/TRBV3-2|.
TGTGCCAGCAGCCAAGTAGCAGATACGCAGTATTTT
CASSQVADTQYF
>.|TRBJ2-7|TRBV24-1|.
TGTGCCACTCCTCCCCCGGGGACATCCAGCTCCTACGAGCAGTACTTC
CATPPPGTSSSYEQYF
>.|TRBJ1-2|TRBV6-1|.
TGTGCCAGCAGTGAAGGCAGGGAGGCCTATGGCTACACCTTC
CASSEGREAYGYTF
>TRBD1|TRBJ2-3|TRBV5-1|once
TGCGCCAGCACAACCGGGACAGGCGCGACAGATACGCAGTATTTT
CASTTGTGATDTQYF
>.|TRBJ1-5|TRBV18|.
TGTGCCAGCTCACTTGGTGAGGGGCCCCAGCATTTT
CASSLGEGPQHF
>.|TRBJ1-4|TRBV2|.
TGTGCCAGCATGGGTCAGTTACTTCCTAATGAAAAACTGTTTTTT
CASMGQLLPNEKLFF
>TRBD1|TRBJ2-1|TRBV28|.
TGTGCCAGCAGTGGAATACGGACAGGGGGCGCAGGCCGTGAGCAGTTCTTC
CASSGIRTGGAGREQFF
>.|TRBJ1-1|TRBV7-2|.
TGTGCCAGCAGCTTAGGGGGGGTGAACACTGAAGCTTTCTTT
CASSLGGVNTEAFF
>TRBD1|TRBJ2-3|TRBV7-2|once
TGTGCCAGCAGCTTTCGACAGGGAAAAGATACGCAGTATTTT
CASSFRQGKDTQYF
>.|TRBJ2-1|TRBV27|.
TGTGCCAGCAGTGGGACTCACCCTACCGACAATGAGCAGTTCTTC
CASSGTHPTDNEQFF
>.|TRBJ2-2|TRBV14|.
TGTGCCAGCAGCCAGTTCAGGGGAACAAACACCGGGGAGCTGTTTTTT
CASSQFRGTNTGELFF
>.|TRBJ1-5|TRBV6-1|.
TGTGCCAGCAGTGAAGCGAAAATATCACTCGGGGTAAATCAGCCCCAGCATTTT
CASSEAKISLGVNQPQHF
>.|TRBJ1-4|TRBV13|.
TGTGCCAGCAGCTTATCGGGATCCGTAGGTGAAAAACTGTTTTTT
CASSLSGSVGEKLFF
>.|TRBJ1-5|TRBV30|.
TGTGCCTGGAATGACCCTTCGAGGCAGCCCCAGCATTTT
CAWNDPSRQPQHF
>TRBD2|TRBJ2-3|TRBV5-4|few
TGTGCCAGCAGCTTGGCAGGACTAGCGGGGAAAGATACGCAGTATTTT
CASSLAGLAGKDTQYF
>TRBD1|TRBJ1-5|TRBV4-1|.
TGCGCCAGCAGCCATACCGGGACAGGGGGTCAGCCCCAGCATTTT
CASSHTGTGGQPQHF
>.|TRBJ2-6|TRBV6-1|few
TGTGCCAGCAGTGAGTTCGGAACTGGGGCCAACGTCCTGACTTTC
CASSEFGTGANVLTF
>.|TRBJ1-5|TRBV12-3/TRBV12-4|.
TGTGCCAGCAGTCATCTGATTGATCAGCCCCAGCATTTT
CASSHLIDQPQHF
>.|TRBJ1-6|TRBV14|.
TGTGCCAGCAGCCAATTGAGCGGGAGCTCCTATAATTCACCCCTCCACTTT
CASSQLSGSSYNSPLHF
>.|TRBJ1-5|TRBV5-1|.
TGCGCCAGCAGCTTGGACGGGGTGGGGAATCAGCCCCAGCATTTT
CASSLDGVGNQPQHF
>.|TRBJ1-1|TRBV27|.
TGTGCCACCACCGGCGGGGGGGGATCTGAAGCTTTCTTT
CATTGGGGSEAFF
>TRBD1|TRBJ1-1|TRBV7-2|.
TGTGCCAGCAGCTTTCCACAGGGGGCTACTGAAGCTTTCTTT
CASSFPQGATEAFF
>.|TRBJ2-7|TRBV12-3/TRBV12-4|.
TGTGCCAGCAGTTTAGGGGACACCCGCGAGCAGTACTTC
CASSLGDTREQYF
>.|TRBJ1-1|TRBV18|.
TGTGCCAGCTCACCTAACCGCAGGTCTAGCTACACTGAAGCTTTCTTT
CASSPNRRSSYTEAFF
>.|TRBJ2-1|TRBV24-1|.
TGTGCCACCAGTGGTAGCAGCAAGAGCTCCTACAATGAGCAGTTCTTC
CATSGSSKSSYNEQFF
>.|TRBJ2-7|TRBV6-5|.
TGTGCCAGCAGCGGACAAATCTACGAGCAGTACTTC
CASSGQIYEQYF
>.|TRBJ2-1|TRBV27|.
TGTGCCAGCAGTTCCCCGGCCGTTTACAATGAGCAGTTCTTC
CASSSPAVYNEQFF
>TRBD2|TRBJ2-3|TRBV5-5|once
TGTGCCAGCAGCCTGAGGGCCGCGGGGGGTAGCACAGATACGCAGTATTTT
CASSLRAAGGSTDTQYF
>.|TRBJ2-7|TRBV2|.
TGTGCCAGCAGCGACCCAGACTACGAGCAGTACTTC
CASSDPDYEQYF
>.|TRBJ2-2|TRBV18|.
TGTGCCAGCTCAGCCACAGGGAACACCGGGGAGCTGTTTTTT
CASSATGNTGELFF
>.|TRBJ2-3|TRBV18|.
TGTGCCAGCTCACTATCCCGGGATACGCAGTATTTT
CASSLSRDTQYF